Below, 12 T cell receptor beta chains from the same sample are listed, as sequenced in a study of T-cell memory formation after mild COVID-19. TCRdb fed the 5' RACE reads into MiXCR, producing one record per CDR3 protein. Of 470,000 or so distinct CDR3 sequences listed, about 23% are singletons. The material sequenced was PBMCs or a T cell subset sorted from them (not recorded which). The source is an adult woman who had mild COVID-19 (a few samples of this study predate the infection). Cell type and time point are not known.

The genes are TRBV7-2 and TRBJ2-1; the D gene could be TRBD1 or TRBD2 (5 bases each). Trimming took off 5 bases at V and 4 bases at J, with 21 bases between the two ends. The germline V gene encodes CDR1 SGHTA and CDR2 FQGNSA. The CDR3 totals 17 residues. CDR3 nucleotide sequence: TGTGCCAGCAGCACAATTTCGGGACGGGCAACATACAATGAGCAGTTCTTC. This gives the protein CASSTISGRATYNEQFF.

The chain recombines TRBV6-5 with TRBJ1-1; TRBD1 aligns across 8 bases. The CDR3 loop spans 16 amino acids. Germline lookup yields CDR1 MNHEY and CDR2 SVGAGI. J gave up 4 bases and V 4 bases, and 11 bases lay outside the gene matches. The CDR3 is CASSSRQGSPGTEAFF. The DNA for the CDR3 is TGTGCCAGCAGTTCTAGACAGGGGTCCCCCGGCACTGAAGCTTTCTTT.

CDR3 residues: CASSGTGLSEQFF. CDR3 nucleotides: TGTGCCAGCTCCGGGACAGGGTTAAGTGAGCAGTTCTTC. The chain links TRBV6-5 to TRBJ2-1; 9 positions match TRBD1. The CDR3 consists of 13 residues. Per the germline V gene, CDR1 is MNHEY and CDR2 is SVGAGI. Unmatched junction bases numbered 8, after V lost 8 bases and J lost 9 bases.

This clonotype appeared many times. The gene calls are TRBV6-5 and TRBJ2-7; 12 bases line up with TRBD2. V shed 6 bases, J shed 1 base, and the junction held 1 base outside the gene matches. The CDR3 extends over 14 amino acids. Germline V gene data show CDR1 as MNHEY and CDR2 as SVGAGI. The CDR3 DNA sequence: TGTGCCAGCAGCGGACTAGCGGGATCCTACGAGCAGTACTTC. It yields the protein CASSGLAGSYEQYF.

This chain joins TRBV29-1 and TRBJ2-1, with no clear D. Trimming took 2 bases from V and 9 from J, leaving 20 bases between them. The CDR3 sequence is 15 residues long. The germline V gene encodes CDR1 SQVTM and CDR2 ANQGSEA. This CDR3 reads CSVETSNVPLGEQFF. CDR3 sequence (DNA): TGCAGCGTTGAAACATCTAACGTGCCCCTAGGTGAGCAGTTCTTC.

The V call is TRBV7-6, the J call TRBJ2-4; TRBD2 might be the D (6 bases). Trimming cost V 9 bases and J 6 bases, with 15 bases left between them. Looked up from germline, CDR1 is SGHVS and CDR2 is FNYEAQ. The CDR3 loop spans 13 amino acids. CDR3 DNA sequence: TGTGCCAGTTATGGTACAGCGGGAAACATTCAGTACTTC. This codes for CASYGTAGNIQYF.

The rearrangement links TRBV7-3 to TRBJ2-3; D may be TRBD1 (5 bases). Trimming shortened V by 5 bases and J by 10 bases, and 16 bases separated the two germline ends. There are 13 residues in the CDR3. CDR1 and CDR2 from the germline V gene are SGHTA and FQGTGA. The CDR3 DNA reads TGTGCCAGCAGCCCCGACCCAGGGAAGGCGCAGTATTTT. Its translation is CASSPDPGKAQYF.

V is TRBV24-1 and J is TRBJ2-5; D perhaps matches TRBD2 (6 bases). The CDR3 consists of 15 residues. V dropped 4 bases and J dropped 7 bases, with 18 bases sitting between them. Germline V CDR1 and CDR2: KGHDR, SFDVKD. The chain's CDR3 is CATSDSGREIGTQYF. The CDR3 DNA sequence: TGTGCCACCAGTGACTCCGGACGGGAGATAGGGACCCAGTACTTC.

This chain joins TRBV7-2 and TRBJ1-1; D gene ambiguous. Germline CDR1 and CDR2: SGHTA and FQGNSA. The CDR3 is 13 residues long. Trimming took 3 bases from V and 6 from J, leaving 11 bases between them. CDR3 DNA: TGTGCCAGCAGCTTGAGCAGTATTGCTGAAGCTTTCTTT. Its translation: CASSLSSIAEAFF.

The chain couples TRBV20-1 to TRBJ2-1; 10 positions agree with TRBD2. The CDR3 covers 15 residues. V gave up 0 bases and J gave up 8 bases; unmatched junction bases: 7. Per the germline V gene, CDR1 is DFQATT and CDR2 is SNEGSKA (reference sequence). DNA for the CDR3: TGCAGTGCTAGAGATGGGACTAGCGAGCTCTATGAGCAGTTCTTC. As protein: CSARDGTSELYEQFF.

This clonotype was found a few times. The chain couples TRBV7-8 to TRBJ2-1; 8 nucleotides align to TRBD2. Per the germline V gene, CDR1 is SGHVS and CDR2 is FQNEAQ. Unmatched junction bases numbered 6, after V lost 1 base and J lost 7 bases. CDR3 length: 15 amino acids. CDR3 in amino acids: CASSLERAGVNEQFF. The CDR3, as DNA: TGTGCCAGCAGCTTAGAGCGAGCGGGGGTTAATGAGCAGTTCTTC.

This clonotype was seen only a few times. This CDR3 reads CASSQEGASGYTDTQYF. The DNA of the CDR3 is TGTGCCAGCAGCCAGGAGGGAGCCAGCGGTTACACAGATACGCAGTATTTT. This chain uses TRBV3-1 with TRBJ2-3; D may be TRBD2 (6 bases). This CDR3 has 17 amino acids. The germline gives CDR1 LGHDT, CDR2 YNNKEL (reference sequence). The ends were cut back, 3 bases at V and 2 bases at J, with 18 bases in the middle.